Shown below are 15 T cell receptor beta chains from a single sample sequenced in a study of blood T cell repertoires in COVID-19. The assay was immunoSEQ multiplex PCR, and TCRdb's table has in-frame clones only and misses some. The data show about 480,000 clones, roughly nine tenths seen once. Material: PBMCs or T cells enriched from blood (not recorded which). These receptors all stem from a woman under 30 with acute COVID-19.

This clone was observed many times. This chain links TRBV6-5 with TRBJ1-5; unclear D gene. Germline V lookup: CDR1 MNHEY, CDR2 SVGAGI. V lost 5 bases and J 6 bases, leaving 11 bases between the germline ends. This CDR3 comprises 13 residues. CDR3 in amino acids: CASSTQQSQPQHF. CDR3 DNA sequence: TGTGCCAGCAGTACTCAACAGAGTCAGCCCCAGCATTTT.

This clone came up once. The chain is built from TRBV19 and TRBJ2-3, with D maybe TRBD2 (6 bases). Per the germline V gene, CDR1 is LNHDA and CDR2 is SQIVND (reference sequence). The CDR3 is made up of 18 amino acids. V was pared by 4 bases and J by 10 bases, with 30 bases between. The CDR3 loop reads CASSRPSKTSSDLEAQYF. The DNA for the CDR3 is TGTGCCAGTAGTAGACCATCCAAGACTAGTTCAGATTTAGAAGCGCAGTATTTT.

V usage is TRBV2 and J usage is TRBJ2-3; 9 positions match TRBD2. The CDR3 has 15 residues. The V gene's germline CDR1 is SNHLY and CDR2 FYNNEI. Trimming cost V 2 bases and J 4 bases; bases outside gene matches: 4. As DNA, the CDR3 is TGTGCCAGCAGTGAATCTAGCGGGATCGCAGATACGCAGTATTTT. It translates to CASSESSGIADTQYF.

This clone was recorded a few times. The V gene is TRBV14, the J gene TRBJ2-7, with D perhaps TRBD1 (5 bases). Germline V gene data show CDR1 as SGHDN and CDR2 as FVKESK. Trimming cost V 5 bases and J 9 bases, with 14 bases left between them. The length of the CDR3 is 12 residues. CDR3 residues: CASSTHQGRQYF. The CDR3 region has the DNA TGTGCCAGCAGCACCCACCAGGGTAGGCAGTACTTC. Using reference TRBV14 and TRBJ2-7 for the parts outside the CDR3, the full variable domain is EAGVTQFPSHSVIEKGQTVTLRCDPISGHDNLYWYRRVMGKEIKFLLHFVKESKQDESGMPNNRFLAERTGGTYSTLKVQPAELEDSGVYFCASSTHQGRQYFGPGTRLTVT.

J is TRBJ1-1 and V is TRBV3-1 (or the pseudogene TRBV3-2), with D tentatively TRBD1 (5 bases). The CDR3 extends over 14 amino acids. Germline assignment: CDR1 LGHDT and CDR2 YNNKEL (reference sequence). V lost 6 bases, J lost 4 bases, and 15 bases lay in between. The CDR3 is CASSQDTLGTEAFF. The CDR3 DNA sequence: TGTGCCAGCAGTCAGGACACCCTAGGCACTGAAGCTTTCTTT.

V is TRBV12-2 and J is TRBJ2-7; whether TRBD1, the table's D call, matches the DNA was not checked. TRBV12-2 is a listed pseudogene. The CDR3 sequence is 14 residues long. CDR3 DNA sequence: TGTGCAAGTCGCTTGCAGACCCAGGGCTACGAGCAGTACTTC. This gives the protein CASRLQTQGYEQYF.

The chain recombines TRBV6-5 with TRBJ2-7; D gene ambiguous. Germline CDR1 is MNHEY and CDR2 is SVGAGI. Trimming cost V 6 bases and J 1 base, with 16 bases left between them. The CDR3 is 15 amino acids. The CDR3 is CASRLPERTSYEQYF. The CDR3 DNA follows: TGTGCCAGCAGGCTGCCCGAGAGAACTTCCTACGAGCAGTACTTC.

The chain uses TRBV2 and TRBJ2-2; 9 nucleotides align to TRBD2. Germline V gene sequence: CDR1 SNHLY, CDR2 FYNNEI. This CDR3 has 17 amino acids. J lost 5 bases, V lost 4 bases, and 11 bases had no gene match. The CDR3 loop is CASSVMVGLAGTGELFF. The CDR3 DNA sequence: TGTGCCAGCAGTGTAATGGTCGGGCTAGCGGGAACCGGGGAGCTGTTTTTT.

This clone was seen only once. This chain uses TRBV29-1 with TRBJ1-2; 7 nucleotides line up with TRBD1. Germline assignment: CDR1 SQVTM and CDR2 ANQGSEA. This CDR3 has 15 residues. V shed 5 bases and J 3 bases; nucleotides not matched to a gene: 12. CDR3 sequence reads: CSVSQTTGLDYGYTF. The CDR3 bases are TGCAGCGTTTCTCAGACGACAGGGTTGGACTATGGCTACACCTTC.

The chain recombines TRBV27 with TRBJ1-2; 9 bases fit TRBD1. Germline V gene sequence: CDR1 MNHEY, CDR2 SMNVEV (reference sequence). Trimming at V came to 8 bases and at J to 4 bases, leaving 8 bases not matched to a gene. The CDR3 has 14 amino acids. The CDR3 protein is CASCPLTGGYGYTF. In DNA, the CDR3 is TGTGCCAGCTGCCCCCTGACAGGGGGCTATGGCTACACCTTC.

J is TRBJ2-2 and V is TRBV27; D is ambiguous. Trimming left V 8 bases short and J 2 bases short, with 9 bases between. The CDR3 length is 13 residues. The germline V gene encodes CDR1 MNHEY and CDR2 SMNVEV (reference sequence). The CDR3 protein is CASEQFNTGELFF. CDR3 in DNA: TGTGCCAGCGAACAGTTCAACACCGGGGAGCTGTTTTTT.

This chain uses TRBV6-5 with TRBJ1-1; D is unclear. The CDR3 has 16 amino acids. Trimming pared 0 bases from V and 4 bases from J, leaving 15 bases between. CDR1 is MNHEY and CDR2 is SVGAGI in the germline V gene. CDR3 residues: CASSYSRGNDGTEAFF. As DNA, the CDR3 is TGTGCCAGCAGTTACTCGAGAGGGAACGATGGCACTGAAGCTTTCTTT.

In nucleotides, the CDR3 is TGTGCCAGCAGTCAGGAAGGGACAGGGGGCTCTGGCTACACCTTC. Protein product: CASSQEGTGGSGYTF. The chain has TRBV7-2 and TRBJ1-2; TRBD1 matches 12 bases. With 6 bases clipped from V and 7 bases from J, the junction kept 9 bases outside the gene matches. The CDR3 loop spans 15 amino acids. Germline CDR1 and CDR2: SGHTA and FQGNSA.

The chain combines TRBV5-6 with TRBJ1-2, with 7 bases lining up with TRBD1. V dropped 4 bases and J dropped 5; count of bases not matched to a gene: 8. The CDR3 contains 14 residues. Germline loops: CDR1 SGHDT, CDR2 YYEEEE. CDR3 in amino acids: CASSPRGTSYGYTF. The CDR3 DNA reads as TGTGCCAGCAGCCCCAGGGGGACGTCTTATGGCTACACCTTC.

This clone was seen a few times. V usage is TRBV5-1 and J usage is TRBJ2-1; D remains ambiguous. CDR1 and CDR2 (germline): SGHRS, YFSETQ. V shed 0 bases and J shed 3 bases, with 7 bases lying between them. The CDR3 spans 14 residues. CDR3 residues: CASSLAVNYNEQFF. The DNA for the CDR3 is TGCGCCAGCAGCTTGGCGGTCAACTACAATGAGCAGTTCTTC. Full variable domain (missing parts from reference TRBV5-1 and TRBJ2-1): KAGVTQTPRYLIKTRGQQVTLSCSPISGHRSVSWYQQTPGQGLQFLFEYFSETQRNKGNFPGRFSGRQFSNSRSEMNVSTLELGDSALYLCASSLAVNYNEQFFGPGTRLTVL.